The 31 T cell receptor beta chains presented below share a single source sample, sequenced in a study of T cell changes during pregnancy in multiple sclerosis. The method was immunoSEQ multiplex PCR; TCRdb's version includes in-frame clones alone and lacks a portion of them. The sample yields about 51,000 clones, roughly 94% seen once. Sequenced here: CD4+ T cells from peripheral blood mononuclear cells, sampled in the second trimester of pregnancy. The source is a female donor with multiple sclerosis, enrolled in a pregnancy study.

The chain carries TRBV11-1 and TRBJ1-2, with 9 nucleotides matching TRBD1. V was clipped by 0 bases and J by 3 bases; unmatched bases: 5. Germline V gene sequence: CDR1 SGHAT, CDR2 FQDESV (reference sequence). CDR3 length: 16 residues. The chain's CDR3 is CASSLARGQGDYGYTF. The CDR3 coding sequence is TGTGCCAGCAGCTTAGCCCGGGGACAGGGAGACTATGGCTACACCTTC.

The gene calls are TRBV7-2 and TRBJ1-6, with 9 positions matching TRBD1. Germline V gene data show CDR1 as SGHTA and CDR2 as FQGNSA. The CDR3 runs to 16 residues. The V segment lost 3 bases and the J segment 4 bases; nucleotides outside the gene matches: 4. The CDR3 DNA follows: TGTGCCAGCAGCTTTACAGGGGGCCCGTATAATTCACCCCTCCACTTT. Amino acids: CASSFTGGPYNSPLHF. Variable domain in full (rest from reference TRBV7-2 and TRBJ1-6): GAGVSQSPSNKVTEKGKDVELRCDPISGHTALYWYRQSLGQGLEFLIYFQGNSAPDKSGLPSDRFSAERTGGSVSTLTIQRTQQEDSAVYLCASSFTGGPYNSPLHFGNGTRLTVT.

V is TRBV5-1 and J is TRBJ1-1; the match to TRBD1 covers 7 bases. The CDR3 runs to 16 residues. V gave up 1 base and J gave up 5 bases; unmatched junction bases: 11. Germline CDR1 and CDR2: SGHRS and YFSETQ. As DNA, the CDR3 is TGCGCCAGCAGCTTGTGGGGACCCGACAGGGCTACTGAAGCTTTCTTT. Translation: CASSLWGPDRATEAFF.

The chain recombines TRBV7-2 with TRBJ1-1; 8 bases line up with TRBD1. The CDR3 runs 18 residues. Germline CDR1 is SGHTA and CDR2 is FQGNSA. J gave up 2 bases and V 1 base, and 12 bases lay outside the gene matches. CDR3 sequence (DNA): TGTGCCAGCAGCTTAGTAGTCAGGGGGCCACCCTCAAACACTGAAGCTTTCTTT. It translates to CASSLVVRGPPSNTEAFF.

V is TRBV7-8 and J is TRBJ2-1; 12 nucleotides align to TRBD2. Germline-derived CDR1 and CDR2 are SGHVS and FQNEAQ. V was clipped by 4 bases and J by 7 bases; unmatched bases: 2. This CDR3 is 14 amino acids long. The CDR3 nucleotides read TGTGCCAGCAGCTGGGGGACTAGCGGGAATGAGCAGTTCTTC. Amino acid sequence: CASSWGTSGNEQFF.

This rearrangement joins TRBV2 to TRBJ2-2; 7 bases are shared with TRBD1. CDR3 length equals 15 residues. Germline CDR1 is SNHLY and CDR2 is FYNNEI. J was trimmed by 6 bases and V by 5 bases; bases with no gene match: 9. CDR3 bases: TGTGCCAGCAGTTTTGACAGGGAATCCCCCGGGGAGCTGTTTTTT. This codes for CASSFDRESPGELFF.

This chain joins TRBV30 and TRBJ1-4, with D tentatively TRBD1 (6 bases). Germline loops: CDR1 GTSNPN, CDR2 SVGIG (reference sequence). The CDR3 is 15 amino acids. V lost 5 bases and J lost 7, with 20 bases in between. CDR3 nucleotides: TGTGCCTGGGGGGAATTAGGGACATTAGGTGAAAAACTGTTTTTT. Translating gives CAWGELGTLGEKLFF. Full variable domain (rest looked up from reference TRBV30 and TRBJ1-4): SQTIHQWPATLVQPVGSPLSLECTVEGTSNPNLYWYRQAAGRGLQLLFYSVGIGQISSEVPQNLSASRPQDRQFILSSKKLLLSDSGFYLCAWGELGTLGEKLFFGSGTQLSVL.

V is TRBV7-9 and J is TRBJ2-4; 9 bases match TRBD1. Trimming cost V 5 bases and J 8 bases; bases outside gene matches: 13. This CDR3 is 16 amino acids long. Germline V gives CDR1 SEHNR, CDR2 FQNEAQ (reference sequence). The CDR3 nucleotides are TGTGCCAGCAGCGCCAGACCCCGGGACAGGGAGGACATTCAGTACTTC. Translating gives CASSARPRDREDIQYF.

This chain uses TRBV7-8 with TRBJ2-7, with 7 bases matching TRBD2. The junction had 9 bases not matched to a gene; V was cut back by 1 base and J by 6 bases. The CDR3 totals 15 residues. Germline lookup yields CDR1 SGHVS and CDR2 FQNEAQ. The CDR3 protein is CASSLGEGRMGEQYF. CDR3 nucleotide sequence: TGTGCCAGCAGCTTAGGGGAGGGGCGGATGGGCGAGCAGTACTTC.

For this clone: The same CDR3 arises from other DNA sequences in this sample as well. This chain connects TRBV7-8 to TRBJ2-2; D is unclear. Trimming removed 1 base at V and 4 bases at J, with 7 bases between. The CDR3 extends over 14 amino acids. The V gene's germline CDR1 is SGHVS and CDR2 FQNEAQ. The CDR3 here is CASSLGQITGELFF. The CDR3, as DNA: TGTGCCAGCAGCTTAGGGCAGATCACCGGGGAGCTGTTTTTT.

The chain joins TRBV19 to TRBJ1-1; 9 bases match TRBD1. The CDR3 is made up of 16 amino acids. From germline, CDR1 is LNHDA and CDR2 SQIVND (reference sequence). V was clipped by 6 bases and J by 6 bases; unmatched bases: 14. CDR3 in amino acids: CASRKFFDRGKSEAFF. The CDR3 nucleotides are TGTGCCAGTAGAAAATTTTTTGACAGGGGGAAGTCTGAAGCTTTCTTT.

This chain links TRBV9 with TRBJ1-4; D is perhaps TRBD1 (5 bases). Germline V gene sequence: CDR1 SGDLS, CDR2 YYNGEE. Trimming pared 5 bases from V and 4 bases from J, leaving 15 bases between. The CDR3 is made up of 15 amino acids. The CDR3, as DNA: TGTGCCAGCAGGGACGAAGGGGCCCTTAATGAAAAACTGTTTTTT. It yields the protein CASRDEGALNEKLFF.

The chain links TRBV7-2 to TRBJ1-2; D unresolved. CDR3 length: 13 residues. Germline CDR1 reads SGHTA; CDR2 reads FQGNSA. The CDR3 DNA reads as TGTGCTACCGAGGAAGATGTCGGCTATGGCTACACCTTC. It is translated as CATEEDVGYGYTF.

V gene TRBV7-3 combines with J gene TRBJ2-3; 8 bases agree with TRBD2. Losses at the gene ends were 5 bases for V and 4 bases for J; bases not matched to a gene: 8. Germline CDR1 and CDR2: SGHTA and FQGTGA. This CDR3 region has 15 residues. The CDR3 loop reads CASSPQAGAADTQYF. The CDR3, as DNA: TGTGCCAGCAGCCCTCAAGCGGGGGCTGCAGATACGCAGTATTTT. The full variable domain, rest sourced from reference TRBV7-3 and TRBJ2-3, is GAGVSQTPSNKVTEKGKYVELRCDPISGHTALYWYRQSLGQGPEFLIYFQGTGAADDSGLPNDRFFAVRPEGSVSTLKIQRTERGDSAVYLCASSPQAGAADTQYFGPGTRLTVL.

Worth noting for this clone: A read error may produce the germline difference seen at one junction end. The rearrangement uses TRBV19 and TRBJ2-3; 12 nucleotides match TRBD2. The CDR3 runs to 16 residues. The germline V gene encodes CDR1 LNHDA and CDR2 SQIVND (reference sequence). The CDR3: CACSQTSGGPTDTQYF. CDR3 DNA: TGTGCCTGTAGTCAAACTAGCGGGGGGCCTACAGATACGCAGTATTTT.

The CDR3 nucleotides are TGCGCCAGCAGCCAGGACCTAAGGGGACAGGTTGCAACTAATGAAAAACTGTTTTTT. Amino acid sequence: CASSQDLRGQVATNEKLFF. This chain connects TRBV4-1 to TRBJ1-4, with TRBD1 matching 8 bases. The CDR3 extends over 19 amino acids. J was trimmed by 0 bases and V by 3 bases; bases with no gene match: 12. Germline CDR1 is MGHRA and CDR2 is YSYEKL.

This chain connects TRBV7-3 to TRBJ2-2; 11 positions match TRBD2. The V gene's germline CDR1 is SGHTA and CDR2 FQGTGA. This CDR3 has 16 amino acids. Trimming at V came to 5 bases and at J to 2 bases, leaving 4 bases not matched to a gene. CDR3 in DNA: TGTGCCAGCAGCCCTAGCGGGGGGCATAACACCGGGGAGCTGTTTTTT. It codes for CASSPSGGHNTGELFF.

At least ten counts were recorded for this clone. The chain is built from TRBV7-2 and TRBJ2-3, with D possibly being TRBD1 (7 bases). V was pared by 5 bases and J by 0 bases, with 15 bases between. Germline lookup yields CDR1 SGHTA and CDR2 FQGNSA. CDR3 length: 16 amino acids. The CDR3 DNA reads as TGTGCCAGCAGCGCGAGACAGGGAGGTAGCACAGATACGCAGTATTTT. Its protein product is CASSARQGGSTDTQYF. The whole variable domain, remainder taken from reference TRBV7-2 and TRBJ2-3, is GAGVSQSPSNKVTEKGKDVELRCDPISGHTALYWYRQSLGQGLEFLIYFQGNSAPDKSGLPSDRFSAERTGGSVSTLTIQRTQQEDSAVYLCASSARQGGSTDTQYFGPGTRLTVL.

This chain links TRBV7-3 with TRBJ2-1; maybe TRBD1 (5 bases). V was cut by 6 bases and J by 3 bases, with 12 bases left in between. Per germline, CDR1 SGHTA and CDR2 FQGTGA. There are 14 residues in the CDR3. As DNA, the CDR3 is TGTGCCAGCAGTCAAACAGGCCGCTACAATGAGCAGTTCTTC. It codes for CASSQTGRYNEQFF.

The chain combines TRBV9 with TRBJ1-2; no definite D call. CDR1 and CDR2 (germline): SGDLS, YYNGEE. The CDR3 length is 13 residues. V was clipped by 5 bases and J by 6 bases, with 14 bases between them. The CDR3 DNA reads as TGTGCCAGCAGACCTGACTCTTGGGATGGCTACACCTTC. It specifies CASRPDSWDGYTF.

The V call is TRBV7-2, the J call TRBJ2-3, with D maybe TRBD2 (7 bases). The CDR3 consists of 15 residues. V was clipped by 4 bases and J by 11 bases, with 22 bases between them. Germline V CDR1 and CDR2: SGHTA, FQGNSA. CDR3 loop: CASSSARGGWGGQYF. The CDR3 DNA is TGTGCCAGCAGCTCAGCGAGGGGGGGTTGGGGCGGGCAGTATTTT.

The chain links TRBV4-2 to TRBJ1-3, with TRBD1 matching over 8 bases. Germline CDR1 is LGHNA and CDR2 is YNFKEQ. V was clipped by 0 bases and J by 4 bases; unmatched bases: 11. CDR3 length: 18 amino acids. The CDR3 region has the DNA TGTGCCAGCAGCCAAGATAGGAGAAACAGGGGGTACGGAAACACCATATATTTT. Translation: CASSQDRRNRGYGNTIYF.

The chain recombines TRBV10-3 with TRBJ2-2; TRBD1 matches at 11 bases. V lost 8 bases and J lost 4; bases outside the gene matches: 6. CDR1 is ENHRY and CDR2 is SYGVKD in the germline V gene. This CDR3 region has 15 residues. The CDR3 here is CAISTGTGGTGELFF. For the CDR3, the DNA is TGTGCCATCTCGACCGGGACAGGGGGCACCGGGGAGCTGTTTTTT.

The gene calls are TRBV14 and TRBJ2-3, with D possibly TRBD2 on 5 matching bases. This CDR3 is 18 amino acids long. Trimming stripped 0 bases from V and 2 bases from J, with 18 bases between. Germline V CDR1 and CDR2: SGHDN, FVKESK. CDR3 loop: CASSQDRTRGWLTDTQYF. In nucleotides, the CDR3 is TGTGCCAGCAGCCAAGACCGCACCCGAGGGTGGCTCACAGATACGCAGTATTTT.

The chain couples TRBV19 to TRBJ1-2; 9 positions match TRBD1. From germline, CDR1 is LNHDA and CDR2 SQIVND (reference sequence). Trimming removed 9 bases from V and 8 bases from J; junction bases left unmatched: 4. CDR3 length equals 11 residues. CDR3 sequence: CASRTGAGYTF. For the CDR3, the DNA is TGTGCCAGCCGGACAGGGGCCGGCTACACCTTC.

The chain employs TRBV30 and TRBJ2-2; 10 nucleotides match TRBD1. Germline V lookup: CDR1 GTSNPN, CDR2 SVGIG (reference sequence). V trimming: 4 bases; J trimming: 8 bases; junction bases outside the gene matches: 7. The CDR3 extends over 14 amino acids. In nucleotides, the CDR3 is TGTGCCTGGAATAGGGACAGGGGACGAGGGGAGCTGTTTTTT. Its translation: CAWNRDRGRGELFF.

V is TRBV9 and J is TRBJ1-3, with TRBD1 matching 9 bases. The CDR3 has 17 amino acids. The junction had 7 bases not matched to a gene; V was cut back by 3 bases and J by 0 bases. The germline V gene encodes CDR1 SGDLS and CDR2 YYNGEE. CDR3 nucleotide sequence: TGTGCCAGCAGCGCTGGGACAGGGACTTTCTCTGGAAACACCATATATTTT. Protein sequence: CASSAGTGTFSGNTIYF.

This sequence joins TRBV19 and TRBJ1-6; tentatively, D is TRBD1 (5 bases). Trimming cost V 3 bases and J 10 bases, with 13 bases left between them. From germline, CDR1 is LNHDA and CDR2 SQIVND (reference sequence). The CDR3 sequence is 14 residues long. CDR3 sequence (DNA): TGTGCCAGTAGTATGGGGCAGGTCTTCTCACCCCTCCACTTT. Its translation is CASSMGQVFSPLHF.

This clone has only one observation. The chain joins TRBV9 to TRBJ2-1; 14 positions agree with TRBD2. The CDR3 extends over 16 amino acids. Germline CDR1 and CDR2: SGDLS and YYNGEE. V was clipped by 0 bases and J by 7 bases; unmatched bases: 3. CDR3: CASSVVGTSGRNEQFF. The CDR3 coding sequence is TGTGCCAGCAGCGTAGTAGGGACTAGCGGGAGAAATGAGCAGTTCTTC.

The V call is TRBV11-2, the J call TRBJ1-6; a possible D gene is TRBD1 (5 bases). The germline CDR1 and CDR2 sequences are SGHAT and FQNNGV. Trimming took off 5 bases at V and 8 bases at J, with 13 bases between the two ends. The CDR3 loop spans 14 amino acids. The CDR3 sequence is CASSPRQGDSPLHF. The CDR3 DNA is TGTGCCAGCAGCCCTCGACAAGGGGATTCACCCCTCCACTTT.

The V and J genes are TRBV7-2 and TRBJ2-7; D unclear. The germline CDR1 and CDR2 sequences are SGHTA and FQGNSA. Trimming pared 1 base from V and 2 bases from J, leaving 9 bases between. This CDR3 has 14 amino acids. CDR3 amino acids: CASSLGRLTYEQYF. CDR3 bases: TGTGCCAGCAGCTTAGGTCGACTTACCTACGAGCAGTACTTC.